One and the same sample provided the 2 T cell receptor beta chains below, sequenced in a study of circulating and synovial CD4+ cells in juvenile arthritis. This table comes from immunoSEQ multiplex PCR, and its TCRdb copy is limited to in-frame clones, with some not included. The sample records around 35,000 clones, around 95% being singletons. The specimen was CD4+ T cells from blood. Every receptor here comes from a human donor with juvenile idiopathic arthritis.

This chain joins TRBV11-2 and TRBJ2-1, with D possibly TRBD2 on 6 matching bases. Per the germline V gene, CDR1 is SGHAT and CDR2 is FQNNGV. This CDR3 contains 16 residues. Trimming stripped 1 base from V and 2 bases from J, with 12 bases between. CDR3 loop: CASSLAGTRTYNEQFF. Here the CDR3 DNA reads TGTGCCAGCAGCTTAGCGGGGACTCGGACCTACAATGAGCAGTTCTTC.

The gene calls are TRBV14 and TRBJ2-1; a weak D match, TRBD2 (6 bases). Trimming pared 1 base from V and 8 bases from J, leaving 18 bases between. Looked up from germline, CDR1 is SGHDN and CDR2 is FVKESK. The CDR3 totals 16 residues. CDR3 DNA sequence: TGTGCCAGCAGCCAAGGGGGTTGGGGGGAACCTCATGAGCAGTTCTTC. This encodes CASSQGGWGEPHEQFF.